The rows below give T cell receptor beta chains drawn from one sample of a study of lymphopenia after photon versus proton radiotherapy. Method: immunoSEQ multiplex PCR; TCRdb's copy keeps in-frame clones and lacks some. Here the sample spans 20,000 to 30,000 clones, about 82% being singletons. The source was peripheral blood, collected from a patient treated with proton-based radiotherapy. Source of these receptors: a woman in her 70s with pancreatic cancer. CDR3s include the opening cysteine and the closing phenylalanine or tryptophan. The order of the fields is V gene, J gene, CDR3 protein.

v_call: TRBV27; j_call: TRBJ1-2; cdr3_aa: CASSTGGANGYTF
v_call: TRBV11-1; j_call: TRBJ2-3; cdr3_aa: CASSLAGSGSETDTQYF
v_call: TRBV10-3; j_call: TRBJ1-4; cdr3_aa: CATRNENEKLFF
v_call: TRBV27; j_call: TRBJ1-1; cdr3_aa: CASSNRRQPPEAFF
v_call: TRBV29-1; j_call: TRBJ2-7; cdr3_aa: CSALGQAYEQYF
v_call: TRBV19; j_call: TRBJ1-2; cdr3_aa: CASSSGGTNYGYTF
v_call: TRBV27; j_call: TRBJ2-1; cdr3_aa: CASSRNVYNEQFF
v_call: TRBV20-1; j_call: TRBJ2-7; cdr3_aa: CSASRSEQYF
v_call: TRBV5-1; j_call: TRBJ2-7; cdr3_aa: CASSQDLLTFSYEQYF
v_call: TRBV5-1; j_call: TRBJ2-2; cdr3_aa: CASSLWGQGADTGELFF
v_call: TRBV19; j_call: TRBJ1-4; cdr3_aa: CASSIRGTSNEKLFF
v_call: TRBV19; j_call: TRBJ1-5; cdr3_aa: CASIDAPAGIDSNQPQHF
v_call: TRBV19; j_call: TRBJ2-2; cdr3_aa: CASSIPWTGINTGELFF
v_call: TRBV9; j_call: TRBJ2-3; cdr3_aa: CASSAHLITDTQYF
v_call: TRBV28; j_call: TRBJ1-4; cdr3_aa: CASSSPILGTEKLFF
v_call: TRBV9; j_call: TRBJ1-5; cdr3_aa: CASSAGASNQPQHF
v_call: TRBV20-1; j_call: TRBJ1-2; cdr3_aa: CSVPGSRGYTF
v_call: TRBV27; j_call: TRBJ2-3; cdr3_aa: CASSILGTRHTQYF
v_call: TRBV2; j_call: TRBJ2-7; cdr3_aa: CASSEGVNYEQYF
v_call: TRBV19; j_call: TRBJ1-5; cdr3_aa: CASTKGSGQPQHF
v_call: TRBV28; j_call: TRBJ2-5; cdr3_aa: CASSLSMGQRETQYF
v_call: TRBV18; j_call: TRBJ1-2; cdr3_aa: CASSPGGNGYTF
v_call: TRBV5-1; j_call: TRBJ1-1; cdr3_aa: CASSLVTWEGAPLPKNTEAFF
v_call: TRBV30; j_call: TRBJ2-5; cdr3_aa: CAWIPDQTLAGGGFGETQYF
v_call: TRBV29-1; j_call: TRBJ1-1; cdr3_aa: CSETTGQRQAFF
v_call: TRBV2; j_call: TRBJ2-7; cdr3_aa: CASRGLAGGQEQYF
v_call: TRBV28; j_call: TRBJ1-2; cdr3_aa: CASSRPGTGNYGYTF
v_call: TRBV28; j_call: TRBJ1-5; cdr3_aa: CASRLRSEGLRNQPQHF
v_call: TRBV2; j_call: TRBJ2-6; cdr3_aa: CASTVTGQGVTSGANVLTF
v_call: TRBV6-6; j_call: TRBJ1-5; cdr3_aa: CASVKTGGGSNQPQHF
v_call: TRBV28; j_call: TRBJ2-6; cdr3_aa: CASSFLSTGGSGANVLTF
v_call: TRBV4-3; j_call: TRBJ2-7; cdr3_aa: CASSPEQASGYEQYF
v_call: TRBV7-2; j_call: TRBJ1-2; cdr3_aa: CASSLVQGGVGYTF
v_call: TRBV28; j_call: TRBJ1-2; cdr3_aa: CASSLDRVGYTF